The 18 T cell receptor beta chains reported below all come from one sample, sequenced in a study of T-cell memory formation after mild COVID-19. TCRdb itself ran the 5' RACE reads through MiXCR, one entry per CDR3 protein. The table lists approximately 300,000 distinct CDR3 sequences, approximately 15% of them singletons. The source material was PBMCs or a T cell subset sorted from them (not recorded which). All receptors derive from a man between 18 and 29 years old who had mild COVID-19 (a few samples of this study predate the infection). Cell type and time point are not known.

This clonotype was seen ten or more times. The chain couples TRBV6-5 to TRBJ2-5; D assignment may be TRBD1 or TRBD2 (5 bases each). This CDR3 is 16 amino acids long. Per germline, CDR1 MNHEY and CDR2 SVGAGI. Deletions cut 7 bases from V and 5 bases from J, with 23 bases between. CDR3 bases: TGTGCCAGCACCCTCACGGGACCCCGGGACGTTGAGACCCAGTACTTC. This translates into CASTLTGPRDVETQYF.

The chain combines TRBV18 with TRBJ1-4, with no clear D. CDR3 length: 13 residues. Germline assignment: CDR1 KGHSH and CDR2 LQKENI. Trimming took 8 bases from V and 2 from J, leaving 9 bases between them. The CDR3 coding sequence is TGTGCCAGCGCGCAGGTGACTAATGAAAAACTGTTTTTT. Translation gives CASAQVTNEKLFF.

This clonotype has ten or more counts. The J gene is TRBJ2-7, the V gene TRBV6-5; possible D gene TRBD2, 5 bases. V was shortened by 2 bases and J by 1 base, with 9 bases between the two germline ends. Germline CDR1 reads MNHEY; CDR2 reads SVGAGI. CDR3 size: 14 residues. CDR3 in DNA: TGTGCCAGCAGTTACACTAGAGGGTCCTACGAGCAGTACTTC. This codes for CASSYTRGSYEQYF.

The CDR3 loop reads CASSRLGGGDYGYTF. The CDR3 DNA reads TGTGCCAGCAGCCGACTGGGGGGGGGCGACTATGGCTACACCTTC. This sequence joins TRBV14 and TRBJ1-2; possible D gene TRBD1, 6 bases. The CDR3 spans 15 residues. V gave up 4 bases and J gave up 3 bases, with 15 bases separating them. CDR1 SGHDN and CDR2 FVKESK come from the germline V gene.

This clonotype was seen many times. The chain carries TRBV7-8 and TRBJ1-5; perhaps TRBD1 as D (5 bases). Deletions cut 3 bases from V and 1 base from J, with 10 bases between. This CDR3 is built from 15 residues. CDR1 and CDR2 from the germline V gene are SGHVS and FQNEAQ. DNA for the CDR3: TGTGCCAGCAGCTTGTGGGGGGACAGCAATCAGCCCCAGCATTTT. The encoded protein is CASSLWGDSNQPQHF.

The chain links TRBV9 to TRBJ2-5; no reliable D call. This CDR3 comprises 14 residues. V was cut by 0 bases and J by 1 base, with 7 bases left in between. Per the germline V gene, CDR1 is SGDLS and CDR2 is YYNGEE. As DNA, the CDR3 is TGTGCCAGCAGCGTAGGGGAAATCCAAGAGACCCAGTACTTC. Its protein product is CASSVGEIQETQYF.

V gene TRBV29-1 combines with J gene TRBJ2-5; possibly TRBD1 for D (6 bases). V was pared by 0 bases and J by 5 bases, with 10 bases between. Per germline, CDR1 SQVTM and CDR2 ANQGSEA. This CDR3 is 13 amino acids long. The CDR3 DNA reads as TGCAGCGTTGAAGACAGGGGCCGCGAGACCCAGTACTTC. It codes for CSVEDRGRETQYF.

This clonotype appeared a few times. The genes are TRBV7-8 and TRBJ1-4, with D tentatively TRBD1 (5 bases). The CDR3 has 16 residues. Germline loops: CDR1 SGHVS, CDR2 FQNEAQ. With 1 base removed from V and 3 bases from J, the gap between germline ends came to 12 bases. The CDR3 region is CASSLDWARANEKLFF. CDR3 in DNA: TGTGCCAGCAGCTTAGACTGGGCCAGGGCTAATGAAAAACTGTTTTTT.

CDR3 amino acids: CASSLHPDTMNTEAFF. In DNA, the CDR3 is TGTGCCAGCAGCTTGCATCCAGATACCATGAACACTGAAGCTTTCTTT. The rearrangement joins TRBV5-4 to TRBJ1-1, with D unclear. Germline-derived CDR1 and CDR2 are SGHNT and YYREEE (reference sequence). The CDR3 extends over 16 amino acids. V lost 1 base and J lost 0, with 13 bases in between.

There are a few counts of this clonotype. The chain links TRBV29-1 to TRBJ1-1; 8 nucleotides align to TRBD1. Trimming at V came to 5 bases and at J to 6 bases, leaving 5 bases not matched to a gene. CDR1 is SQVTM and CDR2 is ANQGSEA in the germline V gene. This CDR3 has 12 residues. In nucleotides, the CDR3 is TGCAGCGTTTGGACAGGGAATCCTGAAGCTTTCTTT. Its translation: CSVWTGNPEAFF.

V and J are TRBV20-1 and TRBJ1-1, with 8 bases that match TRBD1. Per germline, CDR1 DFQATT and CDR2 SNEGSKA (reference sequence). The CDR3 has 14 residues. V shed 5 bases, J shed 3 bases, and the junction held 8 bases outside the gene matches. CDR3 DNA: TGCAGTGCTTTTAACGCGGACAGGGACACTGAAGCTTTCTTT. It codes for CSAFNADRDTEAFF.

V gene TRBV12-3 or TRBV12-4 combines with J gene TRBJ1-4, with D perhaps matching TRBD1 (5 bases). V lost 7 bases to trimming and J lost 8 bases, with 14 bases between them. The CDR3 is 13 residues long. The CDR3 here is CASTPAGHEKLFF. The CDR3 DNA reads TGTGCCAGCACCCCAGCAGGGCACGAAAAACTGTTTTTT.

This clonotype was detected only a few times. This rearrangement joins TRBV7-2 to TRBJ2-7; D possibly corresponds to TRBD2 (5 bases). Trimming stripped 4 bases from V and 0 bases from J, with 13 bases between. This CDR3 comprises 15 residues. Germline V lookup: CDR1 SGHTA, CDR2 FQGNSA. CDR3 nucleotide sequence: TGTGCCAGCAGCTCCAGCGGTCGATCCTCCTACGAGCAGTACTTC. As protein: CASSSSGRSSYEQYF.

This clonotype was seen a handful of times. This chain links TRBV2 with TRBJ1-2; the D is unclear. The CDR3 spans 14 residues. Trimming removed 8 bases at V and 2 bases at J, with 15 bases between. CDR1 is SNHLY and CDR2 is FYNNEI in the germline V gene. CDR3 bases: TGTGCCAGCCGCCTCTCTCGGTCCAACTATGGCTACACCTTC. It specifies CASRLSRSNYGYTF.

The V gene is TRBV2, the J gene TRBJ2-7; D may match TRBD1 or TRBD2 (5 bases each). Germline V CDR1 and CDR2: SNHLY, FYNNEI. This CDR3 is 15 amino acids long. V gave up 5 bases and J gave up 1 base, with 15 bases separating them. CDR3 coding DNA: TGTGCCAGCAGTTACGGGACGCAGTTTTCCTACGAGCAGTACGTC. As protein: CASSYGTQFSYEQYV.

This clonotype was seen ten or more times. One end of the junction varies from germline; a read error may be responsible. The chain carries TRBV5-1 and TRBJ2-1; D tentatively reads TRBD1 or TRBD2 (5 bases each). Germline loops: CDR1 SGHRS, CDR2 YFSETQ. The CDR3 length is 12 residues. CDR3 amino acids: CASSLEGNEQFF. Written as DNA, the CDR3 is TGTGCCAGCAGCTTAGAGGGGAATGAGCAGTTCTTC.

As concerns this clonotype: No conserved phenylalanine or tryptophan ends this CDR3, so it is likely a read error. The DNA is omitted, as the CDR3 cannot be located on it reliably, and the CDR3 follows TCRdb's listing. V gene TRBV11-2 combines with J gene TRBJ2-2; no DNA check was done on the table's D call, TRBD1. In germline, CDR1 is SGHAT, CDR2 FQNNGV. The CDR3 comprises 13 residues, both ends counted. CDR3 amino acids: CASSLDRQGEWLL.

This sequence joins TRBV6-5 and TRBJ1-1, with a possible D match to TRBD1 (5 bases). Trimming left V 2 bases short and J 8 bases short, with 12 bases between. The CDR3 runs 13 residues. Germline CDR1 and CDR2: MNHEY and SVGAGI. For the CDR3, the DNA is TGTGCCAGCAGTTACGCCTTCGGGACGGAAGCTTTCTTT. This gives the protein CASSYAFGTEAFF.